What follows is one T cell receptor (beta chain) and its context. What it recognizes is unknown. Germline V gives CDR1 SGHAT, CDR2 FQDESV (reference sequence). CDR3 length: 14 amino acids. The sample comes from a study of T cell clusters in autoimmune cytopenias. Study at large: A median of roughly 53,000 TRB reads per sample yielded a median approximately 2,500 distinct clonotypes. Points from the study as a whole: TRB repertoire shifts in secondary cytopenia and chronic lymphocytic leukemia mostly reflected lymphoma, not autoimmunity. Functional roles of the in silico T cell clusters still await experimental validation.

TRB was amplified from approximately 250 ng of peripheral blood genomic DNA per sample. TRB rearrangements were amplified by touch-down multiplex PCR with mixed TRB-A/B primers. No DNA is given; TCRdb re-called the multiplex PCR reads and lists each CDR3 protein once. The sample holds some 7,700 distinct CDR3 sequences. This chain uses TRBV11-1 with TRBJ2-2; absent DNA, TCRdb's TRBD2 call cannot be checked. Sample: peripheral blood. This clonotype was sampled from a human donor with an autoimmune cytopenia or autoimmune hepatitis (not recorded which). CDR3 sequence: CASTQGRAKGELFF. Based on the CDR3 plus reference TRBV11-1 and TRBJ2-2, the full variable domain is EAEVAQSPRYKITEKSQAVAFWCDPISGHATLYWYRQILGQGPELLVQFQDESVVDDSQLPKDRFSAERLKGVDSTLKIQPAELGDSAMYLCASTQGRAKGELFFGEGSRLTVL.